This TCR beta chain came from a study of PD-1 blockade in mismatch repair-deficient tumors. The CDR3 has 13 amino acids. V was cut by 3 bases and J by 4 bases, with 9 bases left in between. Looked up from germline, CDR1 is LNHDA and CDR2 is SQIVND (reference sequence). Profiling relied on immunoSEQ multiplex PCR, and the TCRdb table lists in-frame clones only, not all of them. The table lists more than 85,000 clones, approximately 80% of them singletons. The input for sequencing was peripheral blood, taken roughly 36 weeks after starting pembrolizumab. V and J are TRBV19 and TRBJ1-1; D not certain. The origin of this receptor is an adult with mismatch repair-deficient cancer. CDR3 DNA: TGTGCCAGTAGTATCGGAAGCCTCACTGAAGCTTTCTTT. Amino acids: CASSIGSLTEAFF.